The rows below give T cell receptor beta chains drawn from one sample of a study of shared clonotypes between healthy human individuals. Measured with immunoSEQ multiplex PCR; TCRdb has only the in-frame clones, and not every one. The sample holds hundreds of thousands of clones, 90% to 97% seen once. The sample consisted of naive CD8+ T cells sorted from blood. These receptors originate from a man aged 25 to 40 in good health. Each CDR3 is given with its conserved first and last residue. D genes are given only for firm matches. Clone size is shown for a subset of rows, as once, few, many or a class of expanded clone.

v_call,clone_size,j_call,d_call,cdr3_aa,cdr3_nt
TRBV4-3,NA,TRBJ1-1,NA,CASSQDPSRDTEAFF,TGCGCCAGCAGCCAAGACCCCTCAAGGGACACTGAAGCTTTCTTT
TRBV13,NA,TRBJ2-5,TRBD2,CASSHRGGEETQYF,TGTGCCAGCAGCCACCGGGGGGGAGAAGAGACCCAGTACTTC
TRBV28,NA,TRBJ1-2,TRBD1,CASSFDTSRDRGHYGYTF,TGTGCCAGCAGTTTCGATACCTCCCGGGACAGGGGTCACTATGGCTACACCTTC
TRBV7-9,NA,TRBJ1-2,NA,CASSFRQKSGYTF,TGTGCCAGCAGCTTCCGGCAGAAGAGCGGCTACACCTTC
TRBV30,NA,TRBJ2-3,TRBD2,CAWSVSGRGTDTQYF,TGTGCCTGGAGTGTTAGCGGGAGGGGCACAGATACGCAGTATTTT
TRBV5-5,NA,TRBJ2-7,NA,CASSWELRAPGSEQYF,TGTGCCAGCAGCTGGGAACTAAGGGCCCCGGGGAGCGAGCAGTACTTC
TRBV11-2,once,TRBJ2-7,TRBD1,CASSHKLKTGGEQYF,TGTGCCAGCAGCCATAAACTCAAGACAGGGGGTGAGCAGTACTTC
TRBV13,once,TRBJ2-7,NA,CASSLVSGVYEQYF,TGTGCCAGCAGCTTAGTTTCAGGGGTCTACGAGCAGTACTTC
TRBV27,NA,TRBJ2-7,NA,CASSPLLPTYEQYF,TGTGCCAGCAGTCCCCTCTTACCGACCTACGAGCAGTACTTC
TRBV4-1,NA,TRBJ2-5,TRBD1,CASSQSDRGQETQYF,TGCGCCAGCAGCCAATCGGACAGGGGCCAAGAGACCCAGTACTTC
TRBV7-9,NA,TRBJ1-2,TRBD1,CASSLGDSIGYGYTF,TGTGCCAGCAGCTTAGGGGACAGCATAGGTTATGGCTACACCTTC
TRBV28,NA,TRBJ2-7,NA,CASRVYEQYF,TGTGCCAGCAGGGTCTACGAGCAGTACTTC
TRBV9,NA,TRBJ2-1,NA,CASSPKVGSSYNEQFF,TGTGCCAGCAGCCCAAAAGTCGGGAGCTCCTACAATGAGCAGTTCTTC
TRBV27,NA,TRBJ2-1,TRBD2,CASSTRTSGPNEQFF,TGTGCCAGCTCCACCAGGACTAGCGGACCCAATGAGCAGTTCTTC
TRBV15,NA,TRBJ2-2,NA,CATSSVGANTGELFF,TGTGCCACCAGCAGCGTAGGGGCGAACACCGGGGAGCTGTTTTTT
TRBV5-1,NA,TRBJ2-2,TRBD2,CASSFELAGGTGELFF,TGCGCCAGCAGCTTTGAACTAGCGGGAGGTACCGGGGAGCTGTTTTTT
TRBV5-1,NA,TRBJ1-4,NA,CASSFGDPNEKLFF,TGCGCCAGCAGCTTCGGGGACCCTAATGAAAAACTGTTTTTT
TRBV10-2,NA,TRBJ2-1,TRBD2,CASSDGSSGGPIEQFF,TGCGCCAGCTCAGATGGTTCTAGCGGAGGGCCCATCGAGCAGTTCTTC
TRBV28,NA,TRBJ2-7,TRBD2,CASSPLNLLAGALNEQYF,TGTGCCAGCAGTCCCCTGAACCTCCTAGCGGGGGCCTTGAACGAGCAGTACTTC
TRBV10-3,once,TRBJ2-2,TRBD2,CATFSLADGELFF,TGTGCCACCTTCTCACTAGCGGACGGGGAGCTGTTTTTT
TRBV7-3,NA,TRBJ1-4,NA,CASSSLGGTNEKLFF,TGTGCCAGCAGCTCCTTAGGGGGGACTAATGAAAAACTGTTTTTT
TRBV6-5,few,TRBJ2-7,TRBD1,CASKTGGYEQYF,TGTGCCAGCAAAACAGGGGGCTACGAGCAGTACTTC
TRBV6-5,NA,TRBJ2-1,NA,CASSYSSGYNEQFF,TGTGCCAGCAGTTACTCTAGCGGCTACAATGAGCAGTTCTTC
TRBV28,NA,TRBJ1-2,NA,CASSPWDTTVHGYTF,TGTGCCAGCAGTCCCTGGGACACCACGGTGCATGGCTACACCTTC
TRBV27,NA,TRBJ2-6,NA,CASSSRQTNPYSGANVLTF,TGTGCCAGCAGTTCCCGACAGACCAACCCCTACTCTGGGGCCAACGTCCTGACTTTC
TRBV6-6,NA,TRBJ2-7,NA,CASSQTTGSSYEQYF,TGTGCCAGCAGTCAGACTACCGGGAGCTCCTACGAGCAGTACTTC
TRBV9,once,TRBJ2-1,NA,CASSVDGSTLRNEQFF,TGTGCCAGCAGCGTAGATGGGTCTACCCTCCGCAATGAGCAGTTCTTC
TRBV7-8,NA,TRBJ2-3,NA,CASSLQQGPVHTQYF,TGTGCCAGCAGCTTACAACAGGGACCGGTACATACGCAGTATTTT
TRBV11-2,NA,TRBJ2-1,TRBD2,CASAHGAGKSGVPYNEQFF,TGTGCCAGCGCCCACGGCGCAGGGAAAAGCGGGGTTCCCTACAATGAGCAGTTCTTC
TRBV7-9,NA,TRBJ2-3,NA,CASSFQRVGSTDTQYF,TGTGCCAGCAGCTTTCAGAGAGTCGGTAGCACAGATACGCAGTATTTT
TRBV14,NA,TRBJ1-1,NA,CASSQGMGNTEAFF,TGTGCCAGCAGCCAAGGGATGGGGAACACTGAAGCTTTCTTT
TRBV14,NA,TRBJ2-7,NA,CASSLIGGGAYEQYF,TGTGCCAGCAGCCTAATAGGTGGAGGGGCCTACGAGCAGTACTTC
TRBV28,NA,TRBJ2-7,NA,CASSLGAPTEQYF,TGTGCCAGCAGTTTAGGGGCCCCAACCGAGCAGTACTTC
TRBV16,NA,TRBJ2-2,NA,CASSQSTISGELFF,TGTGCCAGCAGCCAATCGACGATTTCCGGGGAGCTGTTTTTT
TRBV19,NA,TRBJ1-5,NA,CASLQAPEPQHF,TGTGCCAGTCTTCAGGCCCCGGAGCCCCAGCATTTT
TRBV7-7,NA,TRBJ2-3,NA,CASSEYHTDTQYF,TGTGCCAGCAGCGAATACCACACAGATACGCAGTATTTT
TRBV28,NA,TRBJ1-3,NA,CASSFRAADTIYF,TGTGCCAGCAGTTTTAGGGCGGCGGACACCATATATTTT
TRBV11-3,NA,TRBJ2-1,NA,CASSSRTDSYNEQFF,TGTGCCAGCAGCTCCAGGACAGACTCCTACAATGAGCAGTTCTTC
TRBV25-1,NA,TRBJ1-1,NA,CASSESATGNTEAFF,TGTGCCAGCAGTGAATCTGCGACTGGTAACACTGAAGCTTTCTTT
TRBV7-2,NA,TRBJ2-7,TRBD2,CASSVGLAGFYEQYF,TGTGCCAGCAGCGTAGGACTAGCGGGATTCTACGAGCAGTACTTC
TRBV28,NA,TRBJ2-2,TRBD2,CASSTTSGRALNTGELFF,TGTGCCAGCAGTACGACTAGCGGGAGGGCCTTGAACACCGGGGAGCTGTTTTTT
TRBV6-4,NA,TRBJ2-7,NA,CASSDPWDGYEQYF,TGTGCCAGCAGTGACCCATGGGACGGCTACGAGCAGTACTTC